The 14 T cell receptor beta chains below come from one sample, sequenced in a study of graft-versus-host responses after intestinal transplantation. Repertoires were generated with immunoSEQ multiplex PCR, while TCRdb's copy carries only in-frame clones and drops some. This repertoire shows 25,000 to 30,000 clones, approximately 93% found once; its top ten account for about 0.66%. The sequencing here drew on PBMCs, taken about 65 days after intestinal transplant. The source is a human patient who received an intestinal transplant, so some T cells may come from the graft donor.

This chain joins TRBV11-3 and TRBJ1-3, with D perhaps TRBD1 (5 bases). The V end lost 7 bases, the J end lost 4 bases, and 8 bases lay between the germline ends. The germline gives CDR1 SGHNT, CDR2 YENEEA. CDR3 length: 12 amino acids. This CDR3 reads CASKGTGNTIYF. The CDR3 bases are TGTGCCAGCAAGGGGACCGGAAACACCATATATTTT.

This chain connects TRBV19 to TRBJ1-4; 8 nucleotides line up with TRBD1. V lost 6 bases to trimming and J lost 5 bases; unmatched junction nucleotides: 5. The CDR3 totals 14 residues. Germline V gene data show CDR1 as LNHDA and CDR2 as SQIVND (reference sequence). Here the CDR3 DNA reads TGTGCCAGTAGCGGACAGGGCCAAAATGAAAAACTGTTTTTT. Protein product: CASSGQGQNEKLFF.

The chain combines TRBV9 with TRBJ2-6; D is uncertain. CDR3 length: 13 amino acids. The V end lost 2 bases, the J end lost 3 bases, and 3 bases lay between the germline ends. Germline V gives CDR1 SGDLS, CDR2 YYNGEE. The CDR3 spells CASSVDGANVLTF. The CDR3 DNA follows: TGTGCCAGCAGCGTTGATGGGGCCAACGTCCTGACTTTC.

The V gene is TRBV2, the J gene TRBJ2-1; D gene uncertain. The germline V gene encodes CDR1 SNHLY and CDR2 FYNNEI. Trimming left V 7 bases short and J 6 bases short, with 10 bases between. This CDR3 has 12 amino acids. This CDR3 is CASTPKFNEQFF. CDR3 DNA: TGTGCCAGCACCCCGAAGTTCAATGAGCAGTTCTTC.

This clone was observed a handful of times. V is TRBV28 and J is TRBJ2-7; D remains unclear. Trimming left V 0 bases short and J 2 bases short, with 8 bases between. Germline V lookup: CDR1 MDHEN, CDR2 SYDVKM. This CDR3 is built from 14 residues. This chain's CDR3 is CASSLWDGAYEQYF. As DNA, the CDR3 is TGTGCCAGCAGTTTATGGGACGGAGCCTACGAGCAGTACTTC.

The chain carries TRBV4-3 and TRBJ1-5, with D unclear. The V gene lost 5 bases and the J gene lost 0 bases, with 17 bases spanning the gap. The CDR3 runs 17 residues. The germline gives CDR1 LGHNA, CDR2 YSLEER. CDR3 protein: CASSSSVAELSNQPQHF. The CDR3 DNA reads as TGCGCCAGCAGCTCTTCTGTCGCCGAACTTAGCAATCAGCCCCAGCATTTT.

The chain has TRBV5-4 and TRBJ2-5; D is possibly TRBD1 (7 bases). Germline V gene data show CDR1 as SGHNT and CDR2 as YYREEE (reference sequence). The CDR3 has 14 amino acids. The V end was cut by 1 base, the J end by 4 bases, with 11 bases between. In nucleotides, the CDR3 is TGTGCCAGCAGCTTGCAGGGGGGCGTAGAGACCCAGTACTTC. Translation gives CASSLQGGVETQYF.

The rearrangement links TRBV29-1 to TRBJ2-3, with D maybe TRBD1 (8 bases). Deletions cut 3 bases from V and 0 bases from J, with 28 bases between. This CDR3 has 20 residues. Germline CDR1 is SQVTM and CDR2 is ANQGSEA. The CDR3 protein is CSVEGGGRQGSFTSTDTQYF. For the CDR3, the DNA is TGCAGCGTTGAGGGCGGGGGTCGACAGGGGAGCTTTACTAGCACAGATACGCAGTATTTT.

The chain carries TRBV5-6 and TRBJ1-2; D unclear. CDR3 length equals 16 residues. Germline lookup yields CDR1 SGHDT and CDR2 YYEEEE. Trimming removed 5 bases from V and 8 bases from J, with 25 bases in between. The CDR3 here is CASSFNWPGPSWGYTF. The CDR3 nucleotides read TGTGCCAGCAGTTTCAACTGGCCGGGCCCCTCGTGGGGCTACACCTTC.

The chain links TRBV6-5 to TRBJ2-3; possibly TRBD2 for D (6 bases). Germline V gene sequence: CDR1 MNHEY, CDR2 SVGAGI. The CDR3 is 16 residues long. With 4 bases removed from V and 6 bases from J, the gap between germline ends came to 20 bases. CDR3 in amino acids: CASSSGTRARWDTQYF. CDR3 sequence (DNA): TGTGCCAGCAGTTCTGGGACTCGGGCCCGCTGGGATACGCAGTATTTT.

The chain joins TRBV27 to TRBJ2-3; D is possibly TRBD1 or TRBD2 (6 bases each). Germline V gives CDR1 MNHEY, CDR2 SMNVEV (reference sequence). Trimming removed 6 bases at V and 6 bases at J, with 25 bases between. The CDR3 runs to 17 residues. CDR3: CASSSGDIGGLGDTQYF. In DNA form, the CDR3 reads TGTGCCAGCAGCTCTGGCGACATAGGGGGGCTGGGGGATACGCAGTATTTT.

DNA for the CDR3: TGTGCCAGCACCCCTGAGGGGCGTGTAGACGAGCAGTACTTC. Translation: CASTPEGRVDEQYF. The chain couples TRBV11-2 to TRBJ2-7; possibly TRBD1 or TRBD2 for D (5 bases each). Germline V gives CDR1 SGHAT, CDR2 FQNNGV. CDR3 length equals 14 residues. Trimming pared 7 bases from V and 5 bases from J, leaving 18 bases between.

The chain couples TRBV2 to TRBJ2-5; TRBD2 might be the D (5 bases). Germline-derived CDR1 and CDR2 are SNHLY and FYNNEI. This CDR3 is 14 amino acids long. Deletions cut 9 bases from V and 3 bases from J, with 17 bases between. CDR3 coding DNA: TGTGCCAGTAGAGTCTTGAACGGGGAAGAGACCCAGTACTTC. This encodes CASRVLNGEETQYF.

The chain is built from TRBV28 and TRBJ1-6; 9 nucleotides match TRBD1. With 5 bases clipped from V and 10 bases from J, the junction kept 9 bases outside the gene matches. Germline CDR1 is MDHEN and CDR2 is SYDVKM. The CDR3 runs to 15 residues. In DNA form, the CDR3 reads TGTGCCAGCAGTGTACGGACAGGGGCAGGCTCACCCCTCCACTTT. It codes for CASSVRTGAGSPLHF.